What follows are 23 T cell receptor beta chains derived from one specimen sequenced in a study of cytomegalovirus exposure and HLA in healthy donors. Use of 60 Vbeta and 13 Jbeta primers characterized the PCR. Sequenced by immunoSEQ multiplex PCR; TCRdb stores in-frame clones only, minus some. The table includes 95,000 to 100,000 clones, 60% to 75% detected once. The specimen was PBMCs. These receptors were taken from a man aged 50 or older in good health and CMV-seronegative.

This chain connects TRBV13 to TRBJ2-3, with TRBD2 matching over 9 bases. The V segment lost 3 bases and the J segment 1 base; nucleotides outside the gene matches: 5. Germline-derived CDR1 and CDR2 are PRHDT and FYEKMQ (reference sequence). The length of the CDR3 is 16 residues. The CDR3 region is CASSFFGGGGTDTQYF. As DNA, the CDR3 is TGTGCCAGCAGCTTTTTCGGCGGGGGGGGCACAGATACGCAGTATTTT.

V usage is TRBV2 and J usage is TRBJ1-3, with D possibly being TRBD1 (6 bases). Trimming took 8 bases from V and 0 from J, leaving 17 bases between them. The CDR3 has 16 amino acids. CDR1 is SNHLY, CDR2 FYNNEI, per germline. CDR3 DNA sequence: TGTGCCAGCGGTTACGGGACATCGAACTCTGGAAACACCATATATTTT. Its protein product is CASGYGTSNSGNTIYF.

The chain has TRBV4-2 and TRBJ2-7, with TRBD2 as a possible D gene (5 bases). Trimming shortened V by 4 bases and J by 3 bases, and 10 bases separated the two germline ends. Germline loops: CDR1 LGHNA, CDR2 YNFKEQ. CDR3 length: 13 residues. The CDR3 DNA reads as TGTGCCAGCAGCCCTGGACGGGGCTACGAGCAGTACTTC. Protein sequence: CASSPGRGYEQYF.

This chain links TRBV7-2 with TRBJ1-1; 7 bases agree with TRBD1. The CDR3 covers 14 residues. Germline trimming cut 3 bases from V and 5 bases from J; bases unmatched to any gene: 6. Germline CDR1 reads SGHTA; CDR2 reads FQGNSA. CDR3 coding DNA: TGTGCCAGCAGCTTGAACAGGGGTTTTACTGAAGCTTTCTTT. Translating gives CASSLNRGFTEAFF. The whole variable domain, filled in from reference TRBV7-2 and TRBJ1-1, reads GAGVSQSPSNKVTEKGKDVELRCDPISGHTALYWYRQSLGQGLEFLIYFQGNSAPDKSGLPSDRFSAERTGGSVSTLTIQRTQQEDSAVYLCASSLNRGFTEAFFGQGTRLTVV.

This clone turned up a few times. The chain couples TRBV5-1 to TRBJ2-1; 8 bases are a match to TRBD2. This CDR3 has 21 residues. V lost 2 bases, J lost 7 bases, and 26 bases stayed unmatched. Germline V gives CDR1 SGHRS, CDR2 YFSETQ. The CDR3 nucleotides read TGCGCCAGCAGCTTCTACGGGAGGGAACATAGCGGGTCAAGGGTGAGGAATGAGCAGTTCTTC. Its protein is CASSFYGREHSGSRVRNEQFF.

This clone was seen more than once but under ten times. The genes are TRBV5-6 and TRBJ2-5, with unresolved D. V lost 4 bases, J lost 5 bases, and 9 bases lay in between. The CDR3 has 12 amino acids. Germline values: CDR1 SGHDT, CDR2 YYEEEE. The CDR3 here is CASSRYEETQYF. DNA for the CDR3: TGTGCCAGCAGCCGATACGAGGAGACCCAGTACTTC. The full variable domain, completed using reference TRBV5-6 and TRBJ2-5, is DAGVTQSPTHLIKTRGQQVTLRCSPKSGHDTVSWYQQALGQGPQFIFQYYEEEERQRGNFPDRFSGHQFPNYSSELNVNALLLGDSALYLCASSRYEETQYFGPGTRLLVL.

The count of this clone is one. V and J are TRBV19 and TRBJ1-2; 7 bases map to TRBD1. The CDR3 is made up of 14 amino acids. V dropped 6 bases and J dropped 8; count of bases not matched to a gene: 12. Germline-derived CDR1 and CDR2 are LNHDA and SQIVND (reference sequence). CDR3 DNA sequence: TGTGCCAGTAGACTCCGGGACAGTAGTAGGGGCTACACCTTC. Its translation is CASRLRDSSRGYTF.

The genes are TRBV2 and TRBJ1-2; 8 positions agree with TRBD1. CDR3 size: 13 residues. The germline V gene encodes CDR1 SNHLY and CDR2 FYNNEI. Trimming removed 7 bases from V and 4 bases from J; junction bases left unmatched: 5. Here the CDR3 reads CASTTDRAYGYTF. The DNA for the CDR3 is TGTGCCAGCACCACGGACAGGGCCTATGGCTACACCTTC.

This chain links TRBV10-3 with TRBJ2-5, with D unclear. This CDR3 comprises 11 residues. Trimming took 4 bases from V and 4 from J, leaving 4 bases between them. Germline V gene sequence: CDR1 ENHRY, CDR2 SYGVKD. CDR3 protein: CAISGGETQYF. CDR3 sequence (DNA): TGTGCCATCAGTGGAGGAGAGACCCAGTACTTC.

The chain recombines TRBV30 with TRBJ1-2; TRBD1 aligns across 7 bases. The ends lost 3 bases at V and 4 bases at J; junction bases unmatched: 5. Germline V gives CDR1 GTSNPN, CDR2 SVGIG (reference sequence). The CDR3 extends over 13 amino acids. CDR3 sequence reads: CAWRGTAGYGYTF. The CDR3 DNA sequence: TGTGCCTGGAGGGGGACAGCCGGCTATGGCTACACCTTC.

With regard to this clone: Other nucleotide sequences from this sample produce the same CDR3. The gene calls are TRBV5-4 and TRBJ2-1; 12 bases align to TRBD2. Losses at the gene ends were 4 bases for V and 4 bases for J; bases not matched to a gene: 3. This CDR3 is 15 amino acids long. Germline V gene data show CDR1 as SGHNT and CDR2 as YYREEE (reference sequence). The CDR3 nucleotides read TGTGCCAGCAGCCTAGCGGGAGGGACTTACAATGAGCAGTTCTTC. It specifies CASSLAGGTYNEQFF.

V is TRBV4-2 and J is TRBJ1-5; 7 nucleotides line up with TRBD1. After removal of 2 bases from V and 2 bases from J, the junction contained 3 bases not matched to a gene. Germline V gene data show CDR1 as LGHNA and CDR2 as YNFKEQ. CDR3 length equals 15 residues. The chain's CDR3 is CASSQSDRGNQPQHF. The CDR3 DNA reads TGTGCCAGCAGCCAATCTGACAGGGGCAATCAGCCCCAGCATTTT.

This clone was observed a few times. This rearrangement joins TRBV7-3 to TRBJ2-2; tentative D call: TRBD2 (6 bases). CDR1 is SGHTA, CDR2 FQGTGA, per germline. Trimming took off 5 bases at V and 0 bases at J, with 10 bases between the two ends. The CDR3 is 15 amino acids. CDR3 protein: CASSRSGSNTGELFF. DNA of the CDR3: TGTGCCAGCAGCCGGAGCGGGTCGAACACCGGGGAGCTGTTTTTT. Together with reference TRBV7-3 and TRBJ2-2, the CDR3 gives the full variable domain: GAGVSQTPSNKVTEKGKYVELRCDPISGHTALYWYRQSLGQGPEFLIYFQGTGAADDSGLPNDRFFAVRPEGSVSTLKIQRTERGDSAVYLCASSRSGSNTGELFFGEGSRLTVL.

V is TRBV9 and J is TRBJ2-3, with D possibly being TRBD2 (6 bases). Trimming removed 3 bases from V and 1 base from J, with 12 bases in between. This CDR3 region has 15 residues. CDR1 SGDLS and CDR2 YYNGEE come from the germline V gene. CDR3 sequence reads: CASSAREARTDTQYF. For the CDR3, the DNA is TGTGCCAGCAGCGCAAGGGAGGCTCGCACAGATACGCAGTATTTT. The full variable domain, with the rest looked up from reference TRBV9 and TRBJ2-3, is DSGVTQTPKHLITATGQRVTLRCSPRSGDLSVYWYQQSLDQGLQFLIQYYNGEERAKGNILERFSAQQFPDLHSELNLSSLELGDSALYFCASSAREARTDTQYFGPGTRLTVL.

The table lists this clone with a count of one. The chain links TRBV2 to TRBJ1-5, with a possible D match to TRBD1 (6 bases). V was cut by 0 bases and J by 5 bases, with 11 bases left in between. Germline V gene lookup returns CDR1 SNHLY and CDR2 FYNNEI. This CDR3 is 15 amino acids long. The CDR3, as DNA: TGTGCCAGCAGTGAAGCGCAGAACAGGGATCAGCCCCAGCATTTT. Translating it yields CASSEAQNRDQPQHF.

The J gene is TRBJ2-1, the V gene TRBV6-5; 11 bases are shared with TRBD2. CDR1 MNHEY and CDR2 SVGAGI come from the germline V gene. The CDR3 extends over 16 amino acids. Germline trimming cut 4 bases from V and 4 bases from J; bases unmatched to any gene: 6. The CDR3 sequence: CASSSTSGIPYNEQFF. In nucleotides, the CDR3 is TGTGCCAGCAGTTCGACTAGCGGGATTCCTTACAATGAGCAGTTCTTC.

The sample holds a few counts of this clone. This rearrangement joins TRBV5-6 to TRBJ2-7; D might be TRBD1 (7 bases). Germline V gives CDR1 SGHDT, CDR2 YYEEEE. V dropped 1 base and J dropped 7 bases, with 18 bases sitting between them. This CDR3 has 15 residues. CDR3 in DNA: TGTGCCAGCAGCTTGTCAGACAGGGCAGCGGGTGAGCAGTACTTC. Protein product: CASSLSDRAAGEQYF.

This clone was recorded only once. As DNA, the CDR3 is TGTGCCTGGAGTGTGCTCGACAGGACGGGCTACACCTTC. It is translated as CAWSVLDRTGYTF. The J gene is TRBJ1-2, the V gene TRBV30, with a weak D call TRBD1 (6 bases). This CDR3 has 13 amino acids. CDR1 and CDR2 from the germline V gene are GTSNPN and SVGIG (reference sequence). V was cut by 0 bases and J by 8 bases, with 13 bases left in between.

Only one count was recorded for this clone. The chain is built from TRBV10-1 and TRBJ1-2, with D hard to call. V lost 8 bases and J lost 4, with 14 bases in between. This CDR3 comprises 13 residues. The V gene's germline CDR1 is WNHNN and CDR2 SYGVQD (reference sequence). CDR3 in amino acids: CASPGEYGYGYTF. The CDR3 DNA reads TGCGCCAGCCCTGGGGAGTACGGCTATGGCTACACCTTC.

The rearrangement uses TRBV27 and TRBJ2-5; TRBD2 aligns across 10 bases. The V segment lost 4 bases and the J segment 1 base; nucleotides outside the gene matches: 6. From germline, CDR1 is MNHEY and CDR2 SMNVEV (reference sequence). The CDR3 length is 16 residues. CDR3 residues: CASSYTGTSAQETQYF. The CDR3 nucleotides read TGTGCCAGCAGTTATACCGGGACTAGCGCCCAAGAGACCCAGTACTTC.

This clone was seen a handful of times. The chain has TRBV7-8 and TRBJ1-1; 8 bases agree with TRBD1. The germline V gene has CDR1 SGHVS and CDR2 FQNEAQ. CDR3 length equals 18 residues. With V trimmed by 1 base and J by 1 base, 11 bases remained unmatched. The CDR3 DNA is TGTGCCAGCAGCTTAGGCGGACAGGGAGTAGGGGGGAACACTGAAGCTTTCTTT. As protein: CASSLGGQGVGGNTEAFF.

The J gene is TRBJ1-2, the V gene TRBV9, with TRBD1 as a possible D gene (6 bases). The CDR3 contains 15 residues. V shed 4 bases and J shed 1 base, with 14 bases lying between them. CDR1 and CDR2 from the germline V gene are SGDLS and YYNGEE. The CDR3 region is CASSPRTEINYGYTF. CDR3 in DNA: TGTGCCAGCAGCCCACGGACAGAGATTAACTATGGCTACACCTTC.

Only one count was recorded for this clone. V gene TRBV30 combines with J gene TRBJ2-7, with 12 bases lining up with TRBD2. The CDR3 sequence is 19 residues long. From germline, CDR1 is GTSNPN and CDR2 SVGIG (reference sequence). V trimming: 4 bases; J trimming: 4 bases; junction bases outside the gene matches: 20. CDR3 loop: CAWTLRTSGIVLSSYEQYF. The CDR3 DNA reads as TGTGCCTGGACCCTTCGGACTAGCGGGATAGTCTTGTCATCGTACGAGCAGTACTTC.